The sequence of this T cell receptor (beta chain) was determined in a study of blood T cell repertoires in COVID-19. Study details: T cells, B-cell-depleted T cells, or PBMCs provided the cDNA or gDNA that served as material.

Some clones are missing from TCRdb's copy, which holds only in-frame ones; the method was immunoSEQ multiplex PCR. The table has roughly 220,000 clones, roughly 76% seen once. The CDR3 extends over 12 amino acids. Trimming left V 3 bases short and J 6 bases short, with 6 bases between. The material sequenced was peripheral blood. The chain joins TRBV12-3 or TRBV12-4 to TRBJ2-1; D remains unclear. The receptor was derived from a woman aged 80 or over with COVID-19, enrolled during active disease. The CDR3: CASSFIGNEQFF. The CDR3 DNA reads as TGTGCCAGCAGTTTCATCGGCAATGAGCAGTTCTTC.